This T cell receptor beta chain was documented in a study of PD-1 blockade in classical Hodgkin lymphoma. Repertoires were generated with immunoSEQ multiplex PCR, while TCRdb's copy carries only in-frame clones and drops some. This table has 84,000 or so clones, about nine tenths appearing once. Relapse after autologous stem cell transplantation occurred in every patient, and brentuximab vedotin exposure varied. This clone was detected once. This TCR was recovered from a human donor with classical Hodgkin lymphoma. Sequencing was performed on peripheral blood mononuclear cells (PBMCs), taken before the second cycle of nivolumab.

The CDR3 region is CASSAENLGTGYTF. DNA of the CDR3: TGTGCCAGCAGTGCGGAGAACTTGGGGACTGGCTACACCTTC. V is TRBV6-1 and J is TRBJ1-2; tentatively, D is TRBD1 (5 bases). The CDR3 is 14 amino acids. V lost 4 bases, J lost 7 bases, and 16 bases lay in between. The germline CDR1 and CDR2 sequences are MNHNS and SASEGT.